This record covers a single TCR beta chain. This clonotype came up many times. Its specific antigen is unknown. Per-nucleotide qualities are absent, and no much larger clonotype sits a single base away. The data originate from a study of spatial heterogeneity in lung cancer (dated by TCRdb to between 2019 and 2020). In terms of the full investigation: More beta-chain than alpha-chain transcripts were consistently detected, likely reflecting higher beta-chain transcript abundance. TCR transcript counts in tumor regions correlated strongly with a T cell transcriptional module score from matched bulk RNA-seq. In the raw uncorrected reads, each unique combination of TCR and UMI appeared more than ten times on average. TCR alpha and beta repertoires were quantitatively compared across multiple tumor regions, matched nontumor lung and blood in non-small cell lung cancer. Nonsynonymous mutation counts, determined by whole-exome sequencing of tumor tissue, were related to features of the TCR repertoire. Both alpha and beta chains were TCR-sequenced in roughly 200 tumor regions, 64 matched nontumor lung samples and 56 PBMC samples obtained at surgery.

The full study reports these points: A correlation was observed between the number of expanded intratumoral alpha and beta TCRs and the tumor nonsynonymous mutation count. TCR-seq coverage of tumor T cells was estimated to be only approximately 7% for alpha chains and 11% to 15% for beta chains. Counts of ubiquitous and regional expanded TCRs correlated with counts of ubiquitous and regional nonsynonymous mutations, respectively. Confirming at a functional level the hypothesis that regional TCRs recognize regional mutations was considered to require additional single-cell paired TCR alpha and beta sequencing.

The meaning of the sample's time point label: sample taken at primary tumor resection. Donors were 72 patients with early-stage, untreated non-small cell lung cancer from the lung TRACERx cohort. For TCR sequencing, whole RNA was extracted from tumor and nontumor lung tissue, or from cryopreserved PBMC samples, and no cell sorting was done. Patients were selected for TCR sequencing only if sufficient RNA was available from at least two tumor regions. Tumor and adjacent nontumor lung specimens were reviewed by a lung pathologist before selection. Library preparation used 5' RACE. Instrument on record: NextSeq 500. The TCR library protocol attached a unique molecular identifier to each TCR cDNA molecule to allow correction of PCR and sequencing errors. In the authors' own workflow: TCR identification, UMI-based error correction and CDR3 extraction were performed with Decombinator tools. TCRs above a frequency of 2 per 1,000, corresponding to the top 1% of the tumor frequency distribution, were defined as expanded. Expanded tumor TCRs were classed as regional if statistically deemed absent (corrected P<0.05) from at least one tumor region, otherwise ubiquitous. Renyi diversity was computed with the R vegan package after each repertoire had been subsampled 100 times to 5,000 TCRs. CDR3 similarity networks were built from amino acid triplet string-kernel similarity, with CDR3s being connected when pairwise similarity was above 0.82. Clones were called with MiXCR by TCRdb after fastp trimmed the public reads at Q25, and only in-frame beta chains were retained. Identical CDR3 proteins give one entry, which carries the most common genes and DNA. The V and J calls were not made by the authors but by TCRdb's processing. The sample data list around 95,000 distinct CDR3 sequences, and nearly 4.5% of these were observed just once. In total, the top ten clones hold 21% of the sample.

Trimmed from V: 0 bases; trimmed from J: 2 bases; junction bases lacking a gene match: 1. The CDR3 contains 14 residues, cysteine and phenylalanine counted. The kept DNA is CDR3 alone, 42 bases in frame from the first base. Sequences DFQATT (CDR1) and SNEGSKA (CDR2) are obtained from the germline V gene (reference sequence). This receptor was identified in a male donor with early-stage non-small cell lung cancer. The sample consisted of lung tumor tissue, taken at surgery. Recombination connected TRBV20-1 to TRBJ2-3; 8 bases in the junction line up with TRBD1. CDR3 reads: CSAREDRVTDTQYF. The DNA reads TGCAGTGCTAGAGAGGACAGGGTCACAGATACGCAGTATTTT.